A single sample is the source of the 6 T cell receptor beta chains below, sequenced in a study of technical replicates of blood from several donors. The repertoire was sequenced with immunoSEQ multiplex PCR; TCRdb's copy has only in-frame clones and lacks some. The sample holds tens of thousands of clones, 90% to 95% seen once. Sample: PBMCs. These receptor sequences come from a human donor in good health. Some clones in this sample may be carry-over from other donors' samples.

The V gene is TRBV9, the J gene TRBJ2-1; 9 bases are shared with TRBD2. V shed 2 bases, J shed 8 bases, and the junction held 5 bases outside the gene matches. The CDR3 sequence is 14 residues long. CDR1 and CDR2 from the germline V gene are SGDLS and YYNGEE. The CDR3 loop is CASSVAGTSYEQFF. The CDR3 DNA is TGTGCCAGCAGCGTCGCCGGGACTAGCTATGAGCAGTTCTTC.

The CDR3 spells CASSQSGQASGETQYF. The DNA of the CDR3 is TGTGCCAGCAGCCAATCAGGACAGGCGAGCGGGGAGACCCAGTACTTC. The V and J genes are TRBV14 and TRBJ2-5; TRBD1 is a possible D gene (7 bases). Germline V gene data show CDR1 as SGHDN and CDR2 as FVKESK. This CDR3 is built from 16 residues. V was trimmed by 2 bases and J by 5 bases, leaving 18 bases between them.

The chain employs TRBV7-8 and TRBJ2-2; D call uncertain. Trimming took off 7 bases at V and 1 base at J, with 16 bases between the two ends. Per the germline V gene, CDR1 is SGHVS and CDR2 is FQNEAQ. The CDR3 is 16 amino acids. The CDR3, as DNA: TGTGCCAGCACCCCATGGGCAGTAGAGAACACCGGGGAGCTGTTTTTT. Translation: CASTPWAVENTGELFF.

The chain uses TRBV4-2 and TRBJ2-5; TRBD2 matches at 11 bases. The CDR3 totals 17 residues. The J segment lost 5 bases and the V segment lost 0 bases, leaving 8 bases of the junction unmatched. CDR1 LGHNA and CDR2 YNFKEQ come from the germline V gene. CDR3 loop: CASSQDSRLAGGETQYF. DNA for the CDR3: TGTGCCAGCAGCCAAGACAGTAGGCTAGCGGGAGGTGAGACCCAGTACTTC.

V is TRBV7-2 and J is TRBJ1-2; 7 bases agree with TRBD1. The V and J ends lost 4 bases and 7 bases, in that order; junction bases with no gene match: 3. This CDR3 is 12 amino acids long. CDR1 and CDR2 (germline): SGHTA, FQGNSA. The CDR3 DNA follows: TGTGCCAGCAGCTCAGGACAGGCTGGCTACACCTTC. Translated: CASSSGQAGYTF.

The V gene is TRBV4-1, the J gene TRBJ2-1, with TRBD2 identical over 10 bases. Trimming at V came to 4 bases and at J to 8 bases, leaving 11 bases not matched to a gene. CDR1 and CDR2 from the germline V gene are MGHRA and YSYEKL. The length of the CDR3 is 16 residues. DNA of the CDR3: TGCGCCAGCAGCCCAGAGCGGGGGGGCTTTGGGGATGAGCAGTTCTTC. Residues: CASSPERGGFGDEQFF.